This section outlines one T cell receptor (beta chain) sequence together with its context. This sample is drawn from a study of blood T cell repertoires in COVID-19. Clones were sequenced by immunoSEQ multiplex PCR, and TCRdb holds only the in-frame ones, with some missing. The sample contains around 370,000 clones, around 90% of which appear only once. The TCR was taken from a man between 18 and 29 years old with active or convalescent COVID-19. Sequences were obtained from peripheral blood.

Here the CDR3 reads CASSPFQNNQPQHF. CDR3 bases: TGTGCCAGCAGCCCGTTCCAGAATAATCAGCCCCAGCATTTT. V and J are TRBV9 and TRBJ1-5; D is uncertain. The CDR3 extends over 14 amino acids. Germline assignment: CDR1 SGDLS and CDR2 YYNGEE. With 4 bases removed from V and 4 bases from J, the gap between germline ends came to 12 bases.